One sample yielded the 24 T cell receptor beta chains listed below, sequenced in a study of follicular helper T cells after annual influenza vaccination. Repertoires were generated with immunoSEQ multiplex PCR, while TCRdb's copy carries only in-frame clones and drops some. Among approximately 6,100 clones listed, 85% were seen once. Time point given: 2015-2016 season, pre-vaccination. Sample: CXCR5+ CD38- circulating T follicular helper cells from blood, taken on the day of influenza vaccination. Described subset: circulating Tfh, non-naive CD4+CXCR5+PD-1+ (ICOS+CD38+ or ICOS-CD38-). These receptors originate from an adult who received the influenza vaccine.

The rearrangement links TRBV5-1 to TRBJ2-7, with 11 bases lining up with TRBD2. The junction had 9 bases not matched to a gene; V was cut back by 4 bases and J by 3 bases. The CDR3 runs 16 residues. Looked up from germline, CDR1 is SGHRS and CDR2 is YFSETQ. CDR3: CASSTELAGVGYEQYF. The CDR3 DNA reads TGCGCCAGCAGCACCGAACTAGCGGGAGTTGGCTACGAGCAGTACTTC. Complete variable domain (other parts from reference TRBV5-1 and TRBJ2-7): KAGVTQTPRYLIKTRGQQVTLSCSPISGHRSVSWYQQTPGQGLQFLFEYFSETQRNKGNFPGRFSGRQFSNSRSEMNVSTLELGDSALYLCASSTELAGVGYEQYFGPGTRLTVT.

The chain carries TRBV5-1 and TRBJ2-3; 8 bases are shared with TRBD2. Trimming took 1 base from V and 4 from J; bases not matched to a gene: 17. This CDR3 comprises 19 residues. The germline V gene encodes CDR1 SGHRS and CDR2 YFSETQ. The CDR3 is CASSLSAISGTRVSDTQYF. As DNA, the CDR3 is TGCGCCAGCAGCTTGTCGGCAATTAGCGGGACCAGAGTGTCAGATACGCAGTATTTT.

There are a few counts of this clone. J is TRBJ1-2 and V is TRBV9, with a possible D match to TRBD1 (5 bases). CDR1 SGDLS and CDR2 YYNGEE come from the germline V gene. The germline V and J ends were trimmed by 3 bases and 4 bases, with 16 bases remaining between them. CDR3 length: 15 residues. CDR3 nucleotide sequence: TGTGCCAGCAGCGCCCTTGGGGGACCTGGCTATGGCTACACCTTC. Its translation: CASSALGGPGYGYTF.

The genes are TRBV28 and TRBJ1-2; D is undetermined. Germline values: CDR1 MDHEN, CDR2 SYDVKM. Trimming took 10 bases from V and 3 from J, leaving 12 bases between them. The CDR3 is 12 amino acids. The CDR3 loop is CATQKDYYGYTF. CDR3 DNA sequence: TGTGCCACCCAGAAGGACTACTATGGCTACACCTTC.

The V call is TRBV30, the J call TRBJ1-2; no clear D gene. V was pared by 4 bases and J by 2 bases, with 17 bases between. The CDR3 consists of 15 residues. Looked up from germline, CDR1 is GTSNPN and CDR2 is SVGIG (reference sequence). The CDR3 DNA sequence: TGTGCCTGGACCTTCGACGGCCGGCCCAACTATGGCTACACCTTC. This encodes CAWTFDGRPNYGYTF.

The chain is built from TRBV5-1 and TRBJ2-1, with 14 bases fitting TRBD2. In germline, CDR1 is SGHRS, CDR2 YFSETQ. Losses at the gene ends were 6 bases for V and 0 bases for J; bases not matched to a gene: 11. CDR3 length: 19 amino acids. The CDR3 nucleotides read TGCGCCAGCAACTCGGGACTGACTAGCGGGAGGGCCTCCTACAATGAGCAGTTCTTC. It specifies CASNSGLTSGRASYNEQFF.

The CDR3 protein is CASMVTSGSQYF. The CDR3 coding sequence is TGTGCCAGCATGGTAACTAGCGGGAGTCAGTATTTT. The V and J genes are TRBV6-5 and TRBJ2-3, with 11 bases lining up with TRBD2. CDR1 MNHEY and CDR2 SVGAGI come from the germline V gene. The V and J ends lost 7 bases and 12 bases, in that order; junction bases with no gene match: 6. The CDR3 spans 12 residues.

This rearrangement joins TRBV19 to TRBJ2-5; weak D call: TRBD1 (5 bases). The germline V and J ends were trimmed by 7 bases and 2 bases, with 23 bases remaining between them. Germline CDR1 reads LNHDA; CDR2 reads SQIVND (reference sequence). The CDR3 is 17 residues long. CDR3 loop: CASKAGGAGLLQETQYF. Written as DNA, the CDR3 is TGTGCCAGTAAGGCCGGTGGGGCAGGGCTGTTGCAAGAGACCCAGTACTTC.

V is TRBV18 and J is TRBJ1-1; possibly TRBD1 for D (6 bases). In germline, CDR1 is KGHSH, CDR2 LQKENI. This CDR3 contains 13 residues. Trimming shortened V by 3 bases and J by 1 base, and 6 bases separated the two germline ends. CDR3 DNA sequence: TGTGCCAGCTCACCGACAGGGAACACTGAAGCTTTCTTT. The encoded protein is CASSPTGNTEAFF.

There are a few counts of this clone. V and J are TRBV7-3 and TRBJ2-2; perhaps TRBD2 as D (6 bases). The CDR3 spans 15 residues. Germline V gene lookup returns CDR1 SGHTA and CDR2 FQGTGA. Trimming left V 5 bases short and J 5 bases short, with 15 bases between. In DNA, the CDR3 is TGTGCCAGCAGCCCACGGGGGAGAAGGACCGGGGAGCTGTTTTTT. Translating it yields CASSPRGRRTGELFF.

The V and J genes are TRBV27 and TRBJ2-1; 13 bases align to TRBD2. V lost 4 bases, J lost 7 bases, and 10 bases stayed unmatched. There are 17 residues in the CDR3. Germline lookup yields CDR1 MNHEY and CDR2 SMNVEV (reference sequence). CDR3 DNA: TGTGCCAGCAGTTCGCACACCGGGACTAGCGGGAAGAATGAGCAGTTCTTC. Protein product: CASSSHTGTSGKNEQFF.

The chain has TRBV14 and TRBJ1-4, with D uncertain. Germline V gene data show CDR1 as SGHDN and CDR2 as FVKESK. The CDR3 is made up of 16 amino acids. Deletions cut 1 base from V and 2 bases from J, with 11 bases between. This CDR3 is CASSQVFARTNEKLFF. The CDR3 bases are TGTGCCAGCAGCCAAGTATTTGCTAGGACTAATGAAAAACTGTTTTTT.

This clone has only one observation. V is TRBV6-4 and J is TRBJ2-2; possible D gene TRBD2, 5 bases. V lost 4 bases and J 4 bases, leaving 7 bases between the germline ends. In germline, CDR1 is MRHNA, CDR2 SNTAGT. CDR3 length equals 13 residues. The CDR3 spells CASSVRGTGELFF. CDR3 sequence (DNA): TGTGCCAGCAGTGTACGGGGCACCGGGGAGCTGTTTTTT.

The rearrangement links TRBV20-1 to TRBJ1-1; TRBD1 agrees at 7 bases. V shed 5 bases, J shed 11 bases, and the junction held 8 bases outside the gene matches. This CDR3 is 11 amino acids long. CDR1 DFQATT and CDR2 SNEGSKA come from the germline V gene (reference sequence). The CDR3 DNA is TGCAGTGCTCAGGACAGGACGGCGGCTTTCTTT. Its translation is CSAQDRTAAFF.

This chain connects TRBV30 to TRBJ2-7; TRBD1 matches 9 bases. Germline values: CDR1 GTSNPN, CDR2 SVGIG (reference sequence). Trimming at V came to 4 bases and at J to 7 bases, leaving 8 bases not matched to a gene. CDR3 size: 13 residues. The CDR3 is CAWTIQGAREQYF. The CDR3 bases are TGTGCCTGGACGATACAGGGGGCGCGGGAGCAGTACTTC.

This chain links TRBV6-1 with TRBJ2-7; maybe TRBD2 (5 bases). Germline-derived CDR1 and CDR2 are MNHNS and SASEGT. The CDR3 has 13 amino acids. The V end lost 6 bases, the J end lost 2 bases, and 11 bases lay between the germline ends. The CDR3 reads CASSDTGTYEQYF. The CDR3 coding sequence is TGTGCCAGCAGCGACACGGGGACCTACGAGCAGTACTTC.

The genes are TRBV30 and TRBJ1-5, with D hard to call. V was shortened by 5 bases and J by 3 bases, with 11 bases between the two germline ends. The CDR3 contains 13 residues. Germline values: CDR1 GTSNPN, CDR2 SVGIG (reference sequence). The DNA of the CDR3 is TGTGCCTGGTCGGTAGGGAACAATCAGCCCCAGCATTTT. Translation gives CAWSVGNNQPQHF.

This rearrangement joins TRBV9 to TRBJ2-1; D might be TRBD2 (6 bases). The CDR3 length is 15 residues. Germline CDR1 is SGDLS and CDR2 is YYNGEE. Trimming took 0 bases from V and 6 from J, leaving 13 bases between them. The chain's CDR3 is CASSVGAGSTNEQFF. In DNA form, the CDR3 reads TGTGCCAGCAGCGTAGGGGCCGGGAGTACCAATGAGCAGTTCTTC.

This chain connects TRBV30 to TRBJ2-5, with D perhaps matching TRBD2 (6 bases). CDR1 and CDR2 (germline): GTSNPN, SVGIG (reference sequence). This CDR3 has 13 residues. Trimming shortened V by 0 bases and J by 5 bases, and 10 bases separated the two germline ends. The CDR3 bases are TGTGCCTGGAGTGTACGGGGAGGTGAGACCCAGTACTTC. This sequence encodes CAWSVRGGETQYF.

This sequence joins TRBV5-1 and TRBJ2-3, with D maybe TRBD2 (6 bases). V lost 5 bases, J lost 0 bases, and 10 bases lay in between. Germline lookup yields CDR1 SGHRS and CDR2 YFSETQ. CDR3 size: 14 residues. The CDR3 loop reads CASRGGASTDTQYF. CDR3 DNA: TGCGCCAGCAGGGGGGGAGCAAGCACAGATACGCAGTATTTT.

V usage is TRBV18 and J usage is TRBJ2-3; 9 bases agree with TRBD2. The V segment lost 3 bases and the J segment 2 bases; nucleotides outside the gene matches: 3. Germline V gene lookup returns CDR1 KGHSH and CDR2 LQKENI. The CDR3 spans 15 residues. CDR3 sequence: CASSPTSGFTDTQYF. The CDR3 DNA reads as TGTGCCAGCTCACCGACTAGCGGATTCACAGATACGCAGTATTTT.

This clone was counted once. The CDR3 sequence: CAISAPSSGSYEQYF. The DNA of the CDR3 is TGTGCCATCAGTGCTCCCTCTAGCGGCTCCTACGAGCAGTACTTC. This sequence joins TRBV10-3 and TRBJ2-7; 7 bases align to TRBD2. Per the germline V gene, CDR1 is ENHRY and CDR2 is SYGVKD. The CDR3 loop spans 15 amino acids. Losses at the gene ends were 4 bases for V and 0 bases for J; bases not matched to a gene: 6.

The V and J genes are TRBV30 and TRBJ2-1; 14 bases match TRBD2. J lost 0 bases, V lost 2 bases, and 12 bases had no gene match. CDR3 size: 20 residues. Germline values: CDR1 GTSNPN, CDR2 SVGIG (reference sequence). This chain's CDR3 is CAWSPAGTSGRWSSYNEQFF. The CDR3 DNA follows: TGTGCCTGGAGTCCAGCCGGGACTAGCGGGAGATGGAGCTCCTACAATGAGCAGTTCTTC.

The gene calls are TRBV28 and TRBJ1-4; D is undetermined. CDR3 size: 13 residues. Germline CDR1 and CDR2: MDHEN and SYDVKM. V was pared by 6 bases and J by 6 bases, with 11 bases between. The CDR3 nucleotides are TGTGCCAGCAGAGAGAGCGGGGATGAAAAACTGTTTTTT. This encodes CASRESGDEKLFF. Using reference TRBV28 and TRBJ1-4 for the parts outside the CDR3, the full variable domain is DVKVTQSSRYLVKRTGEKVFLECVQDMDHENMFWYRQDPGLGLRLIYFSYDVKMKEKGDIPEGYSVSREKKERFSLILESASTNQTSMYLCASRESGDEKLFFGSGTQLSVL.